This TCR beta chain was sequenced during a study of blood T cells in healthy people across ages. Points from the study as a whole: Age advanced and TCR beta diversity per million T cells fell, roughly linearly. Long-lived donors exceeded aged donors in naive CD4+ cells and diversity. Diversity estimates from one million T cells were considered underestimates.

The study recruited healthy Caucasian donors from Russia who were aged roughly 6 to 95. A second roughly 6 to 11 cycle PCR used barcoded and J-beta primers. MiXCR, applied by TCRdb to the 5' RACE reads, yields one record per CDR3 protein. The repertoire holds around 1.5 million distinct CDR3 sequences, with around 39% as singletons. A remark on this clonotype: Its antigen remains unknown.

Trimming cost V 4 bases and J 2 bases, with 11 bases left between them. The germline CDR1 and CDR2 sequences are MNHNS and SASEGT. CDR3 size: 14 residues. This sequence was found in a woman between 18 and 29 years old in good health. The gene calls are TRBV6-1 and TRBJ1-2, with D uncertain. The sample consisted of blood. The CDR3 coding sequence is TGTGCCAGCAGTGCCATAGTGGGGAACTATGGCTACACCTTC. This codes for CASSAIVGNYGYTF.